A selection of T cell receptor beta chains follows, all from one sample in a study of molecular identifiers for immune sequencing clone quantification. TCRdb independently ran MiXCR on the PCR reads; one entry per CDR3 protein. The sample carries about 640,000 distinct CDR3 sequences, just under 20% recorded once. The sequenced sample was naive CD8+ T cells from blood, with Jurkat cell RNA spiked in. All receptors derive from a human donor in good health. Some libraries in this study had Jurkat cell RNA spiked in. Each CDR3 is given with its conserved first and last residue. The D gene is left open where the match is weak. Size values are once, few and many counts, or a class for expanded clones, and some rows have none.

clone size | J gene | D gene | V gene | CDR3 DNA | CDR3 protein
many | TRBJ2-1 | TRBD2 | TRBV6-2/TRBV6-3 | TGTGCCAGCAGTTACGGACTAGCGTCCTACAATGAGCAGTTCTTC | CASSYGLASYNEQFF
NA | TRBJ2-1 | TRBD1 | TRBV3-1 | TGTGCCAGCAGCCAAGACGTACCCCTTGGGGCCAGGGGGAAGTTCTTC | CASSQDVPLGARGKFF
NA | TRBJ2-5 | TRBD2 | TRBV9 | TGTGCCAGCAGTGTAGGGTCTAGCGGGGTACAAGAGACCCAGTACTTC | CASSVGSSGVQETQYF
NA | TRBJ1-2 | NA | TRBV3-1 | TGTGCCAGCAGTCGATCGGGGGGCTACGCTAACTATGGCTACACCTTC | CASSRSGGYANYGYTF
many | TRBJ2-7 | NA | TRBV9 | TGTGCCAGCAGCGTAGGTAAAGGGGGATTCGAGCAGTACTTC | CASSVGKGGFEQYF
NA | TRBJ2-5 | TRBD2 | TRBV14 | TGTGCCTGCAGCCAGTCGACTAGCGGGAGAATGGAGACCCAGTACTTC | CACSQSTSGRMETQYF
many | TRBJ2-7 | TRBD1 | TRBV5-6 | TGTGCCAGCAGCCAGGGACAGGGTTTCGACGAGCAGTACTTC | CASSQGQGFDEQYF
NA | TRBJ2-7 | TRBD2 | TRBV19 | TGTGCCAGTAGTTCCGCGGGACTAGCCTACGAGCAGTACTTC | CASSSAGLAYEQYF
many | TRBJ1-4 | NA | TRBV27 | TGTGCCAGCAGTTTCGGGTCTGCTCGTGAAAAACTGTTTTTT | CASSFGSAREKLFF
NA | TRBJ2-1 | NA | TRBV7-8 | TGTGCCAGCAGCCACAAGGTCCCTTACAATGAGCAGTTCTTC | CASSHKVPYNEQFF
many | TRBJ2-5 | NA | TRBV7-2 | TGTGCCAGCAGCTTAGTGCGAGCGGACTATCAAGAGACCCAGTACTTC | CASSLVRADYQETQYF
few | TRBJ2-3 | TRBD2 | TRBV6-2/TRBV6-3 | TGTGCCAGCCGGGCGGGAGTGCGGAGAGATACGCAGTATTTT | CASRAGVRRDTQYF
many | TRBJ2-7 | NA | TRBV6-1 | TGTGCCAGCAGTGAGTCGAGGGGGGCCTTGCGATACGAGCAGTACTTC | CASSESRGALRYEQYF
many | TRBJ2-1 | NA | TRBV20-1 | TGCAGTGCTAGCCCCGCAGGTGGAGAGCAGTTCTTC | CSASPAGGEQFF
few | TRBJ1-4 | NA | TRBV14 | TGTGCCAGCAAGCGCGAAAAACTGTTTTTT | CASKREKLFF
few | TRBJ1-2 | NA | TRBV28 | TGTGCCAGCAGTACCCTAATGACAGTATCAGGAGGCTACACCTTC | CASSTLMTVSGGYTF
many | TRBJ1-1 | NA | TRBV12-3/TRBV12-4 | TGTGCCAGCAGTTTAGTTATCAACGATGAAGCTTTCTTT | CASSLVINDEAFF
few | TRBJ2-1 | TRBD2 | TRBV19 | TGTGCCAGTAGTATTGCGGGGGACAATGAGCAGTTCTTC | CASSIAGDNEQFF
few | TRBJ1-1 | NA | TRBV6-2/TRBV6-3 | TGTGCCAGCAGTTACGTTAGGGGTGAAGCTTTCTTT | CASSYVRGEAFF
many | TRBJ2-7 | NA | TRBV27 | TGTGCCAGCAGTTTATTCCCAGGGACCTACGAGCAGTACTTC | CASSLFPGTYEQYF
NA | TRBJ2-1 | TRBD1 | TRBV5-3 | TGTGCCAGCAGCTTGGCCGGGACAGGGCGTAGGAATGAGCAGCTCTTC | CASSLAGTGRRNEQLF
many | TRBJ2-3 | NA | TRBV4-1 | TGCGCCAGCAGCCTACTGGGCGGAGCGGTCACAGATACGCAGTATTTT | CASSLLGGAVTDTQYF
few | TRBJ1-2 | NA | TRBV11-2 | TGTGCCAGCAGCCTCTCGGCGGGGGGCTATGAGGGAGGCTACACCTTC | CASSLSAGGYEGGYTF
many | TRBJ1-1 | TRBD1 | TRBV19 | TGTGCCAGTAGTATATCCGGACAGGGCTGGACTGAAGCTTTCTTT | CASSISGQGWTEAFF
many | TRBJ1-1 | NA | TRBV13 | TGTGCCAGCAGCTTGAGCGGCGGGGTGGGATTTCTGAACACTGAAGCTTTCTTT | CASSLSGGVGFLNTEAFF
many | TRBJ1-1 | NA | TRBV5-1 | TGCGCCAGCAGCTCGGTCGGGACCAACACTGAAGCTTTCTTT | CASSSVGTNTEAFF
few | TRBJ2-5 | TRBD1 | TRBV2 | TGTGCCACGACAGGGGGAGAAGAGACCCAGTACTTC | CATTGGEETQYF
many | TRBJ1-1 | NA | TRBV13 | TGTGCCAGCAGCTTAGGCCAAGGAGGTCGGACAGCTTTCTTT | CASSLGQGGRTAFF
many | TRBJ2-3 | TRBD2 | TRBV28 | TGTGCCAGCAGTAGACGACAAAGCGGGAGGGCCTTGGATACGCAGTATTTT | CASSRRQSGRALDTQYF